A single sample gave rise to the 13 T cell receptor beta chains below, sequenced in a study of blood T cell repertoires in COVID-19. Produced via immunoSEQ multiplex PCR; TCRdb's table is partial and in-frame only. Of 150,000 to 170,000 clones listed, approximately 73% are singletons. Material for sequencing was peripheral blood. Receptors originate from an elderly woman with acute or convalescent COVID-19.

CDR3 in DNA: TGTGCCAGTAGTATGGTACAGAAGAACACTGAAGCTTTCTTT. Protein: CASSMVQKNTEAFF. The rearrangement links TRBV19 to TRBJ1-1, with D uncertain. Trimming pared 3 bases from V and 1 base from J, leaving 9 bases between. This CDR3 is built from 14 residues. The germline CDR1 and CDR2 sequences are LNHDA and SQIVND (reference sequence).

To note about this clone: The sample holds other DNA sequences that translate to the same CDR3. The chain uses TRBV3-1 (or the pseudogene TRBV3-2) and TRBJ2-5; TRBD1 might be the D (6 bases). V lost 6 bases, J lost 4 bases, and 15 bases lay in between. This CDR3 contains 14 residues. CDR1 LGHDT and CDR2 YNNKEL come from the germline V gene (reference sequence). The CDR3 nucleotides are TGTGCCAGCAGAGCACAGGGTCTGGGAGAGACCCAGTACTTC. Its protein product is CASRAQGLGETQYF.

The V and J genes are TRBV5-1 and TRBJ2-1; the match to TRBD2 covers 15 bases. This CDR3 has 16 amino acids. V shed 0 bases and J 6 bases; nucleotides not matched to a gene: 1. Germline CDR1 SGHRS, CDR2 YFSETQ. The CDR3 nucleotides are TGCGCCAGCAGCTTGGGGACTAGCGGGAGGGGCAATGAGCAGTTCTTC. Its protein product is CASSLGTSGRGNEQFF.

This clone was detected once. The chain uses TRBV11-2 and TRBJ2-7; no reliable D call. V gave up 3 bases and J gave up 2 bases, with 8 bases separating them. The germline V gene has CDR1 SGHAT and CDR2 FQNNGV. CDR3 length: 13 amino acids. The CDR3 DNA sequence: TGTGCCAGCAGCTTCGTAGCCCCCTACGAGCAGTACTTC. Its translation: CASSFVAPYEQYF.

With respect to this clone: One end of the junction is discordant with germline, which a read error may explain. This chain connects TRBV7-7 to TRBJ2-5; 10 bases align to TRBD2. The CDR3 length is 15 residues. Germline V CDR1 and CDR2: SSHAT, FNYEAQ (reference sequence). CDR3 region: CASSWASGGQETQYF. DNA for the CDR3: TGTGCTAGCAGCTGGGCTAGCGGGGGCCAAGAGACCCAGTACTTC.

This chain connects TRBV2 to TRBJ2-2; the match to TRBD1 covers 9 bases. Losses at the gene ends were 1 base for V and 5 bases for J; bases not matched to a gene: 2. Germline-derived CDR1 and CDR2 are SNHLY and FYNNEI. The CDR3 extends over 15 amino acids. This CDR3 reads CASSEGDRATGELFF. In DNA, the CDR3 is TGTGCCAGCAGTGAAGGGGACAGGGCGACCGGGGAGCTGTTTTTT.

The CDR3 is CASSIKEGGDYQPQHF. CDR3 nucleotide sequence: TGTGCCAGTAGTATCAAGGAGGGAGGGGACTATCAGCCCCAGCATTTT. The chain carries TRBV19 and TRBJ1-5; maybe TRBD1 (5 bases). The germline V gene has CDR1 LNHDA and CDR2 SQIVND (reference sequence). This CDR3 contains 16 residues. V was cut by 3 bases and J by 5 bases, with 17 bases left in between.

The V and J genes are TRBV3-1 (or the pseudogene TRBV3-2) and TRBJ2-1; 10 bases agree with TRBD2. Germline V gene sequence: CDR1 LGHDT, CDR2 YNNKEL (reference sequence). The junction had 8 bases not matched to a gene; V was cut back by 2 bases and J by 10 bases. The CDR3 sequence is 15 residues long. This CDR3 is CASSQTSGATYEQFF. CDR3 nucleotides: TGTGCCAGCAGCCAAACTAGCGGGGCTACATACGAGCAGTTCTTC.

The chain carries TRBV7-8 and TRBJ1-1, with 8 nucleotides matching TRBD1. Trimming at V came to 6 bases and at J to 4 bases, leaving 4 bases not matched to a gene. The CDR3 spans 13 residues. Germline lookup yields CDR1 SGHVS and CDR2 FQNEAQ. This chain's CDR3 is CASRITGGTEAFF. DNA for the CDR3: TGTGCCAGCAGGATAACAGGGGGCACTGAAGCTTTCTTT.

The V and J genes are TRBV18 and TRBJ2-1; 9 nucleotides agree with TRBD2. V shed 1 base, J shed 4 bases, and the junction held 2 bases outside the gene matches. The length of the CDR3 is 15 residues. CDR1 KGHSH and CDR2 LQKENI come from the germline V gene. The CDR3 DNA reads TGTGCCAGCTCACCACGGAGCGGGGGGTACAATGAGCAGTTCTTC. Amino acid sequence: CASSPRSGGYNEQFF.

The chain carries TRBV5-1 and TRBJ1-1, with 10 nucleotides matching TRBD1. The CDR3 runs 18 residues. J gave up 0 bases and V 3 bases, and 11 bases lay outside the gene matches. In germline, CDR1 is SGHRS, CDR2 YFSETQ. The DNA of the CDR3 is TGCGCCAGCAGCTCCCCATCCGGGACAGGGGCTCTGAACACTGAAGCTTTCTTT. Amino acids: CASSSPSGTGALNTEAFF.

This clone was picked up a small number of times. The chain's CDR3 is CASSLLDSNSYEQYF. CDR3 in DNA: TGTGCCAGCAGCCTCCTGGACTCAAACTCCTACGAGCAGTACTTC. The J gene is TRBJ2-7, the V gene TRBV7-6, with a possible D match to TRBD2 (5 bases). V was pared by 5 bases and J by 0 bases, with 14 bases between. Germline V gene data show CDR1 as SGHVS and CDR2 as FNYEAQ. The CDR3 has 15 residues.

The chain has TRBV30 and TRBJ1-2, with a weak D call TRBD1 (5 bases). The length of the CDR3 is 14 residues. V was trimmed by 5 bases and J by 1 base, leaving 14 bases between them. Germline V gene lookup returns CDR1 GTSNPN and CDR2 SVGIG (reference sequence). CDR3 loop: CAWAKTEDNYGYTF. As DNA, the CDR3 is TGTGCCTGGGCAAAGACAGAAGATAACTATGGCTACACCTTC.